This T cell receptor beta chain was observed in a study of blood T cell repertoires in COVID-19. About the research overall: Acute and convalescent COVID-19 specimens originated in the United States, Italy and Spain.

TCRdb keeps only in-frame clones here, not all; method: immunoSEQ multiplex PCR. The sample holds 150,000 to 200,000 clones, about 85% seen once. The CDR3 is 14 amino acids. Trimming took 1 base from V and 3 from J; bases not matched to a gene: 0. Germline V lookup: CDR1 SGHAT, CDR2 FQNNGV. Resolution of symptoms, clearance, or two negative PCRs was present in recovered Cohort 3 donors. A word on this clone: Since a much larger clone is just one base distant, this may be a read error.

The sample taken for sequencing was PBMCs or T cells enriched from blood (not recorded which). This sequence joins TRBV11-2 and TRBJ2-7, with 10 nucleotides matching TRBD1. This sequence originates from a man aged 40-50 years who had recovered from COVID-19. The CDR3 sequence: CASSLGTGGYEQYF. CDR3 nucleotides: TGTGCCAGCAGCTTAGGGACAGGGGGCTACGAGCAGTACTTC.